The rows below give T cell receptor beta chains drawn from one sample of a study of identical twins. Via MiXCR, TCRdb re-called the 5' RACE reads, giving one row per CDR3 protein. Of 550,000 to 700,000 distinct CDR3 sequences in the sample, approximately 22% were seen once. These data were also reused for a study on T cells expressing NK-cell markers.

Material: PBMCs. Receptors originate from a woman aged 18-29 years in good health. Both conserved end residues are part of each CDR3. The order of the fields is V gene, CDR3 protein.

TRBV12-3/TRBV12-4	CASSLNGRVYNEQFF
TRBV5-6	CASSSGLDWYF
TRBV4-2	CASSQGSLSLDTQYF
TRBV25-1	CATTGQPNTGELFF
TRBV20-1	CSASPAPYEQYF
TRBV5-1	CASSSGWYNEQFF
TRBV12-3/TRBV12-4	CASSLRHQGAEAFF
TRBV6-5	CASSYSRAREQYF
TRBV20-1	CSATWAQGGEQYF
TRBV18	CASSNDRNTEAFF
TRBV20-1	CSAIPLDRNMNTEAFF
TRBV10-1	CASSPGRGVNEKLFF
TRBV28	CASNNGGVEETQYF
TRBV20-1	CSASVGEKLFF
TRBV7-2	CASSPNQENRYETQYF
TRBV2	CASSDGNGYEQYF
TRBV29-1	CSAQTGAGEKLFF
TRBV20-1	CSARYGTSGYPSYEQYF
TRBV25-1	CASSEQGDYGYTF
TRBV5-1	CASSLASGNTEAFF
TRBV5-4	CASSLMADTDTQYF
TRBV20-1	CSARPGGAETQYF
TRBV12-3/TRBV12-4	CASSSHGGGETQYF
TRBV7-2	CASSWSSASSYNEQFF
TRBV5-5	CASSPGTGIAETQYF
TRBV2	CASLAGLTGELFF
TRBV20-1	CSAGPPGLAVGEQYF
TRBV20-1	CSTSGPEGTEAFF
TRBV29-1	CSVDPGYGYGYTF
TRBV7-8	CASSLFPKALRTEAFF
TRBV10-3	CAITNRPNEKLFF
TRBV12-3/TRBV12-4	CASRGQGDYGYTF
TRBV20-1	CSAILFGTSGGQETQYF
TRBV6-1	CASSEETGESYEQYF
TRBV15	CATSREPTSQMNEQYF
TRBV4-1	CASSQVLAGGRWRETQYF
TRBV12-3/TRBV12-4	CASTNLETQYF
TRBV20-1	CSAKTSSGGTLHF
TRBV10-3	CAISESANTGELFF
TRBV12-3/TRBV12-4	CASRLAGGREQFF
TRBV9	CASSVVGMGEQFF
TRBV10-3	CAIAMGYRYNEQFF
TRBV4-3	CASSQEGGYGYTF
TRBV5-6	CASSQGRGSPLHF
TRBV10-3	CAIRPSGNNEQFF
TRBV20-1	CSARWSQETQYF
TRBV12-3/TRBV12-4	CASSLQGGWGTEAFF
TRBV20-1	CSARPRRSSYEQYF
TRBV15	CATSRGQGAKTTQYF
TRBV20-1	CSASSGTRAPEQYF
TRBV12-3/TRBV12-4	CASGPTNPSGNTIYF
TRBV25-1	CASGGYSGELFF
TRBV7-8	CASSSDGLYGYTF
TRBV6-2/TRBV6-3	CASSSTVDTQYF
TRBV29-1	CSAEGGRGSYNEQFF
TRBV29-1	CSGSKTEQFF
TRBV18	CASSRAGGPYHEQFF
TRBV2	CASSEVRAPLNEQFF
TRBV20-1	CSARMGLAGELFF